Listed here is a single T cell receptor beta chain. V lost 4 bases and J lost 1, with 13 bases in between. This CDR3 region has 15 residues. Germline CDR1 reads MNHEY; CDR2 reads SVGAGI. This sample stems from a study of T cell responses to AZD1222 COVID-19 vaccine. Libraries were prepared by immunoSEQ multiplex PCR; TCRdb keeps only in-frame clonotypes and omits some of them. The sample gives more than 150,000 clones, approximately 93% of which show up once; approximately 3.7% is in the top ten. The source is an adult who received the AZD1222 COVID-19 vaccine. The chain joins TRBV6-5 to TRBJ1-1; no clear D. The sequencing here drew on peripheral blood, taken 28 days after the second AZD1222 dose. CDR3 sequence: CASSSRIVSNTEAFF. For the CDR3, the DNA is TGTGCCAGCAGTTCCAGGATAGTCTCGAACACTGAAGCTTTCTTT.